The clone carrying this T cell receptor beta chain was counted between two and nine times. One junction end does not reproduce the germline sequence, and a read error may be involved. The data originate from a study of blood T cell repertoires in COVID-19. Study-wide context: Material from acute and convalescent COVID-19 was sourced from the United States, Italy and Spain.

Original processing methods: Amplifying reference gene primers gave estimates of nucleated cell counts. TCRdb keeps only in-frame clones here, not all; method: immunoSEQ multiplex PCR. That table is the source of V, J and clone size, and D and trimming were worked out from the DNA. The repertoire holds 150,000 to 200,000 clones, with 88% as singletons. Participants had their cohort set by participant-reported clinical history. Specimen: PBMCs or T cells enriched from blood (not recorded which). The receptor comes from a woman aged 18-29 years who had recovered from COVID-19.

CDR3 in amino acids: CASSPAGQGILF. CDR3 nucleotide sequence: TGTGCCAGCAGTCCCGCCGGACAGGGGATACTTTTT. This chain links TRBV12-3 or TRBV12-4 with TRBJ2-3, with 9 bases aligning to TRBD1. This CDR3 has 12 residues.